A single sample gave rise to the 5 T cell receptor beta chains below, sequenced in a study of beta chain features in type 1 diabetes. As every portion of the isolated RNA was reverse transcribed, the sequencing read expressed TCRB transcripts. Assay: immunoSEQ multiplex PCR; the TCRdb copy retains only in-frame clones and omits some. Of around 310,000 clones in the sample, 11% are singletons; the top ten hold about 0.015%. Sequencing input: naive CD4+ T cells from blood. These receptors all stem from a woman aged 25-40 years in good health.

The chain couples TRBV19 to TRBJ1-2; a weak D match, TRBD1 (5 bases). From germline, CDR1 is LNHDA and CDR2 SQIVND (reference sequence). The CDR3 is 13 residues long. Deletions cut 7 bases from V and 4 bases from J, with 13 bases between. The DNA of the CDR3 is TGTGCCAGTAAAGATACGGGGGTCTATGGCTACACCTTC. This translates into CASKDTGVYGYTF.

The chain has TRBV4-3 and TRBJ1-2; 9 nucleotides align to TRBD1. V shed 5 bases, J shed 7 bases, and the junction held 5 bases outside the gene matches. Germline CDR1 and CDR2: LGHNA and YSLEER. CDR3 length: 13 residues. The CDR3 region has the DNA TGCGCCAGCAGCATCGGGACAGGGAGTGGCTACACCTTC. Its protein product is CASSIGTGSGYTF.

V and J are TRBV28 and TRBJ2-6; possibly TRBD2 for D (6 bases). Germline loops: CDR1 MDHEN, CDR2 SYDVKM. V lost 4 bases and J lost 4, with 17 bases in between. The CDR3 covers 17 residues. CDR3 loop: CASSSAYLASGANVLTF. For the CDR3, the DNA is TGTGCCAGCAGTTCTGCATACCTAGCGTCCGGGGCCAACGTCCTGACTTTC.

CDR3 coding DNA: TGCGCCAGCAGATCCCCTATGTTCACAGATACGCAGTATTTT. Its translation: CASRSPMFTDTQYF. This chain uses TRBV10-2 with TRBJ2-3; D unresolved. CDR1 WSHSY and CDR2 SAAADI come from the germline V gene. Trimming removed 6 bases from V and 2 bases from J, with 12 bases in between. This CDR3 has 14 residues.

This clone was seen only a few times. The rearrangement links TRBV6-5 to TRBJ2-1; 8 nucleotides line up with TRBD2. The germline gives CDR1 MNHEY, CDR2 SVGAGI. V dropped 8 bases and J dropped 6; count of bases not matched to a gene: 6. This CDR3 is 13 amino acids long. The CDR3 DNA reads as TGTGCCAGCTGGTTGGCGGGAGGCAATGAGCAGTTCTTC. This gives the protein CASWLAGGNEQFF.